The next 17 T cell receptor beta chains were all read from a single sample in a study of cytomegalovirus exposure and HLA in healthy donors. The table came from immunoSEQ multiplex PCR; TCRdb's copy has only in-frame clones and leaves some out. The sample lists some 120,000 clones; around 94% were seen once. The sequencing input was PBMCs. These receptors came from a woman in her late teens or twenties in good health and CMV-seronegative.

J is TRBJ1-1 and V is TRBV19, with D possibly TRBD1 on 6 matching bases. The germline gives CDR1 LNHDA, CDR2 SQIVND (reference sequence). CDR3 length: 14 amino acids. Trimming removed 10 bases at V and 1 base at J, with 16 bases between. The CDR3 sequence is CATSIRGGNTEAFF. Written as DNA, the CDR3 is TGTGCCACCAGTATAAGGGGGGGGAACACTGAAGCTTTCTTT.

The V and J genes are TRBV30 and TRBJ1-6; TRBD1 matches at 9 bases. Germline values: CDR1 GTSNPN, CDR2 SVGIG (reference sequence). The CDR3 consists of 14 residues. The V and J ends lost 3 bases and 11 bases, in that order; junction bases with no gene match: 8. The CDR3 loop is CAWSRGTGRPPLHF. CDR3 DNA: TGTGCCTGGAGCCGGGGGACAGGGAGGCCACCCCTCCACTTT.

On this clone itself: One end of the junction is discordant with germline, which a read error may explain. V gene TRBV9 combines with J gene TRBJ2-7; 14 positions agree with TRBD2. This CDR3 comprises 14 residues. The germline V gene encodes CDR1 SGDLS and CDR2 YYNGEE. CDR3 DNA: TGTGCCAGCAGCGCGGGACTAGCGGGGGCCTCCCAGGACTTC. Translated: CASSAGLAGASQDF.

The chain carries TRBV28 and TRBJ1-2, with 7 bases fitting TRBD1. The length of the CDR3 is 16 residues. Germline CDR1 and CDR2: MDHEN and SYDVKM. After removal of 2 bases from V and 2 bases from J, the junction contained 8 bases not matched to a gene. CDR3 sequence reads: CASSLGPTGRNYGYTF. In DNA form, the CDR3 reads TGTGCCAGCAGTTTAGGCCCGACAGGGAGAAACTATGGCTACACCTTC.

This chain connects TRBV18 to TRBJ2-7; a possible D gene is TRBD1 (6 bases). This CDR3 is 12 amino acids long. CDR1 is KGHSH and CDR2 is LQKENI in the germline V gene. Trimming stripped 5 bases from V and 9 bases from J, with 14 bases between. CDR3 protein: CASSSNRERQYF. The CDR3 DNA sequence: TGTGCCAGCTCATCGAACAGGGAAAGGCAGTACTTC.

This chain connects TRBV7-9 to TRBJ1-2; TRBD1 matches at 7 bases. The CDR3 is 13 amino acids. Germline assignment: CDR1 SEHNR and CDR2 FQNEAQ (reference sequence). Trimming at V came to 3 bases and at J to 11 bases, leaving 9 bases not matched to a gene. The CDR3 is CASSFGGGDSYTF. In nucleotides, the CDR3 is TGTGCCAGCAGCTTCGGCGGGGGGGACAGTTACACCTTC.

The CDR3 sequence is CASSRAGVLNEQFF. The CDR3 DNA reads as TGTGCCAGCAGTAGGGCGGGGGTACTGAATGAGCAGTTCTTC. The chain has TRBV7-3 and TRBJ2-1; 7 bases agree with TRBD2. The ends lost 6 bases at V and 7 bases at J; junction bases unmatched: 9. Germline V gene sequence: CDR1 SGHTA, CDR2 FQGTGA. The CDR3 covers 14 residues.

The chain links TRBV11-2 to TRBJ2-1; D is undetermined. V was trimmed by 2 bases and J by 3 bases, leaving 5 bases between them. The CDR3 has 13 residues. The germline V gene has CDR1 SGHAT and CDR2 FQNNGV. The CDR3 here is CASSLNSYNEQFF. As DNA, the CDR3 is TGTGCCAGCAGCTTAAACAGCTACAATGAGCAGTTCTTC.

This chain links TRBV5-6 with TRBJ1-1, with D possibly TRBD1 on 6 matching bases. The germline V gene has CDR1 SGHDT and CDR2 YYEEEE. The CDR3 consists of 14 residues. Trimming stripped 0 bases from V and 11 bases from J, with 17 bases between. CDR3 protein: CASSLATLQGEAFF. In DNA form, the CDR3 reads TGTGCCAGCAGCTTGGCTACTTTACAGGGCGAGGCTTTCTTT.

This clone has just one count. The V gene is TRBV7-3, the J gene TRBJ1-1; TRBD1 is a possible D gene (6 bases). Germline values: CDR1 SGHTA, CDR2 FQGTGA. The CDR3 length is 15 residues. Between the trimmed V and J ends, which lost 5 bases and 1 base, there was a span of 14 bases. This chain's CDR3 is CASSPTGMRNTEAFF. CDR3 in DNA: TGTGCCAGCAGCCCAACAGGGATGCGGAACACTGAAGCTTTCTTT.

The V and J genes are TRBV25-1 and TRBJ1-3; the match to TRBD1 covers 10 bases. This CDR3 is built from 16 residues. Germline V gene sequence: CDR1 MGHDK, CDR2 SYGVNS. J gave up 2 bases and V 3 bases, and 4 bases lay outside the gene matches. This CDR3 reads CASSDRGTGAGNTIYF. The CDR3 DNA reads as TGTGCCAGCAGTGATAGGGGGACAGGGGCTGGAAACACCATATATTTT.

J is TRBJ2-3 and V is TRBV27; no reliable D call. With 3 bases removed from V and 6 bases from J, the gap between germline ends came to 7 bases. CDR1 is MNHEY and CDR2 is SMNVEV in the germline V gene (reference sequence). This CDR3 region has 12 residues. CDR3 nucleotides: TGTGCCAGCAGTTTCTTGGAGGATACGCAGTATTTT. Protein product: CASSFLEDTQYF.

The chain is built from TRBV30 and TRBJ1-1, with D possibly being TRBD1 (6 bases). This CDR3 is built from 12 residues. Germline CDR1 is GTSNPN and CDR2 is SVGIG (reference sequence). V was pared by 6 bases and J by 0 bases, with 8 bases between. The CDR3 DNA is TGTGCCTGCACAGGGATGAACACTGAAGCTTTCTTT. Encoded protein: CACTGMNTEAFF.

This clone has a single count. The chain employs TRBV5-4 and TRBJ2-1; 10 bases are a match to TRBD2. The germline CDR1 and CDR2 sequences are SGHNT and YYREEE (reference sequence). V shed 0 bases and J 8 bases; nucleotides not matched to a gene: 8. CDR3 length: 16 amino acids. CDR3 in DNA: TGTGCCAGCAGCTTGGATGCGTCTAGCGGGAGTGATGAGCAGTTCTTC. The encoded protein is CASSLDASSGSDEQFF.

The rearrangement joins TRBV6-4 to TRBJ2-7; a possible D gene is TRBD1 (5 bases). Trimming stripped 10 bases from V and 5 bases from J, with 24 bases between. CDR1 and CDR2 from the germline V gene are MRHNA and SNTAGT. The CDR3 length is 15 residues. The DNA for the CDR3 is TGTGCCAACACCTCTTCTTGGACACACGGCCACGAGCAGTACTTC. This sequence encodes CANTSSWTHGHEQYF.

The rearrangement uses TRBV5-6 and TRBJ1-1, with TRBD1 identical over 7 bases. The CDR3 is made up of 14 amino acids. V dropped 0 bases and J dropped 14; count of bases not matched to a gene: 13. CDR1 and CDR2 (germline): SGHDT, YYEEEE. The CDR3 here is CASSLDRGTYRGFF. CDR3 DNA: TGTGCCAGCAGCTTGGACAGGGGCACATACCGAGGGTTCTTT. Full variable domain (remainder filled in from reference TRBV5-6 and TRBJ1-1): DAGVTQSPTHLIKTRGQQVTLRCSPKSGHDTVSWYQQALGQGPQFIFQYYEEEERQRGNFPDRFSGHQFPNYSSELNVNALLLGDSALYLCASSLDRGTYRGFFGQGTRLTVV.

This sequence joins TRBV30 and TRBJ1-1; D ambiguous. The V end lost 1 base, the J end lost 9 bases, and 12 bases lay between the germline ends. Germline V gene data show CDR1 as GTSNPN and CDR2 as SVGIG (reference sequence). The CDR3 runs to 12 residues. The chain's CDR3 is CAWSGTLTKAFF. The CDR3 region has the DNA TGTGCCTGGAGTGGTACACTGACTAAAGCTTTCTTT.